Listed below are T cell receptor beta chains from one sample, sequenced in a study of shared clonotypes between healthy human individuals. Here immunoSEQ multiplex PCR was the method, and the copy in TCRdb shows in-frame clones only, minus some. This table has approximately 100,000 clones, 68% appearing once. Material for sequencing was memory CD8+ T cells sorted from blood. The receptor set was obtained from a woman aged 25 to 39 in good health. The CDR3 runs from the conserved cysteine through the conserved F or W. D genes are given only for firm matches. Clone sizes are given selectively: once, few, many, or a class where the clone is expanded.

cdr3_nt: TGTGCCAGCAGTTTATCAACGTATCGGACAGTCATTCCTTACACCTTC
cdr3_aa: CASSLSTYRTVIPYTF
j_call: TRBJ1-2
v_call: TRBV28
d_call: -
clone_size: few

cdr3_nt: TGCGCCAGCAGCTTGGGTGGGGCGCGCGGAAAACTGTTTTTT
cdr3_aa: CASSLGGARGKLFF
j_call: TRBJ1-4
v_call: TRBV5-1
d_call: -
clone_size: once

cdr3_nt: TGTGCCAGCAGCTTGACAGTTGCCGGGGCCAACGTCCTGACTTTC
cdr3_aa: CASSLTVAGANVLTF
j_call: TRBJ2-6
v_call: TRBV7-6
d_call: -
clone_size: -

cdr3_nt: TGTGCCAGCAGCTTAGAATGGGCAGGGGGGAGCACAGATACGCAGTATTTT
cdr3_aa: CASSLEWAGGSTDTQYF
j_call: TRBJ2-3
v_call: TRBV7-1
d_call: -
clone_size: -

cdr3_nt: TGTGCCAGCAGCCCCCCCGGGACTAGCCGCACAGATACGCAGTATTTT
cdr3_aa: CASSPPGTSRTDTQYF
j_call: TRBJ2-3
v_call: TRBV13
d_call: TRBD2
clone_size: -

cdr3_nt: TGTGCCAGCAACCGGGAGTACCACGAGCAGTACTTC
cdr3_aa: CASNREYHEQYF
j_call: TRBJ2-7
v_call: TRBV2
d_call: -
clone_size: -

cdr3_nt: TGTGCCAGCAGCCAGGGAGATTCTGGGGAGCAGTACTTC
cdr3_aa: CASSQGDSGEQYF
j_call: TRBJ2-7
v_call: TRBV4-2
d_call: -
clone_size: -

cdr3_nt: TGTGCCAGCAGTTTGGGGGGTGGGGTTGGTCAAGAGACCCAGTACTTC
cdr3_aa: CASSLGGGVGQETQYF
j_call: TRBJ2-5
v_call: TRBV28
d_call: -
clone_size: once

cdr3_nt: TGTGCCAGCAGTTTTGCGGGACAGGACACCGGGGAGCTGTTTTTT
cdr3_aa: CASSFAGQDTGELFF
j_call: TRBJ2-2
v_call: TRBV28
d_call: TRBD1
clone_size: -

cdr3_nt: TGTGCCAGCAGTATCCAGGCGGCCACTGAAGCTTTCTTT
cdr3_aa: CASSIQAATEAFF
j_call: TRBJ1-1
v_call: TRBV6-5
d_call: -
clone_size: few

cdr3_nt: TGTGCCAGCAGCACTACGGCCACCTACGAGCAGTACTTC
cdr3_aa: CASSTTATYEQYF
j_call: TRBJ2-7
v_call: TRBV6-6
d_call: -
clone_size: -

cdr3_nt: TGTGCCAGCAGCTTAGTCGGGGGGACCACAGATACGCAGTATTTT
cdr3_aa: CASSLVGGTTDTQYF
j_call: TRBJ2-3
v_call: TRBV7-3
d_call: TRBD2
clone_size: -

cdr3_nt: TGTGCCAGCAGCTCCAAACAGGGGGTGGCCACTGAAGCTTTCTTT
cdr3_aa: CASSSKQGVATEAFF
j_call: TRBJ1-1
v_call: TRBV7-8
d_call: TRBD1
clone_size: once

cdr3_nt: TGTGCCAGCAGCGCGCATCCCTCTAACTATGGCTACACCTTC
cdr3_aa: CASSAHPSNYGYTF
j_call: TRBJ1-2
v_call: TRBV5-5
d_call: -
clone_size: -

cdr3_nt: TGTGCCAGCAGTCCCGCTAGCGGGAGTTCCGATACGCAGTATTTT
cdr3_aa: CASSPASGSSDTQYF
j_call: TRBJ2-3
v_call: TRBV6-4
d_call: TRBD2
clone_size: few

cdr3_nt: TGTGCCAGCAGTTCCCGGTTGGGGGCCTGGGCAGATACGCAGTATTTT
cdr3_aa: CASSSRLGAWADTQYF
j_call: TRBJ2-3
v_call: TRBV28
d_call: -
clone_size: -

cdr3_nt: TGTGCCATCAGTGTTGGCAGCCGCTCCTACGAGCAGTACTTC
cdr3_aa: CAISVGSRSYEQYF
j_call: TRBJ2-7
v_call: TRBV10-3
d_call: -
clone_size: -

cdr3_nt: TGTGCCAGCACCGAAAAGGGCAATGAGCAGTTCTTC
cdr3_aa: CASTEKGNEQFF
j_call: TRBJ2-1
v_call: TRBV7-8
d_call: -
clone_size: -

cdr3_nt: TGTGCCAGCAGTGAAAGGTCGGTGGTGAGGACGGTGAGCTATGGCTACACCTTC
cdr3_aa: CASSERSVVRTVSYGYTF
j_call: TRBJ1-2
v_call: TRBV2
d_call: -
clone_size: -

cdr3_nt: TGTGCCAGCAGTGAATACAGGGAGGGAGATACGCAGTATTTT
cdr3_aa: CASSEYREGDTQYF
j_call: TRBJ2-3
v_call: TRBV2
d_call: -
clone_size: -

cdr3_nt: TGTGCCAGCAGCTTGCGGCTAGTCGGGGGCACAGATACGCAGTATTTT
cdr3_aa: CASSLRLVGGTDTQYF
j_call: TRBJ2-3
v_call: TRBV5-4
d_call: -
clone_size: -

cdr3_nt: TGCGCCACTCAAAGGGATCGGGGGGATACGCAGTATTTT
cdr3_aa: CATQRDRGDTQYF
j_call: TRBJ2-3
v_call: TRBV5-1
d_call: -
clone_size: -

cdr3_nt: TGTGCCAGCAGTTCACACCGTAATGAAAAACTGTTTTTT
cdr3_aa: CASSSHRNEKLFF
j_call: TRBJ1-4
v_call: TRBV27
d_call: -
clone_size: few

cdr3_nt: TGTGCCAGCGGAGAAGACACTGAAGCTTTCTTT
cdr3_aa: CASGEDTEAFF
j_call: TRBJ1-1
v_call: TRBV6-1
d_call: -
clone_size: few

cdr3_nt: TGTGCCAGCAGTGAAGCGGGAGGGGGCACCGGGGAGCTGTTTTTT
cdr3_aa: CASSEAGGGTGELFF
j_call: TRBJ2-2
v_call: TRBV6-4
d_call: TRBD2
clone_size: few

cdr3_nt: TGTGCCAGCAGCTTGGAACTGGAAGAGACCCAGTACTTC
cdr3_aa: CASSLELEETQYF
j_call: TRBJ2-5
v_call: TRBV5-4
d_call: -
clone_size: -

cdr3_nt: TGTGCCAGCAACGGGAGGAGCACAGATACGCAGTATTTT
cdr3_aa: CASNGRSTDTQYF
j_call: TRBJ2-3
v_call: TRBV2
d_call: TRBD2
clone_size: -

cdr3_nt: TGTGCCAGCAGTCCTAACCGGGACAGGCCCCAGCATTTT
cdr3_aa: CASSPNRDRPQHF
j_call: TRBJ1-5
v_call: TRBV11-2
d_call: TRBD1
clone_size: few

cdr3_nt: TGCGCCAGCAAACGTACGGAGGGCACTGAAGCTTTCTTT
cdr3_aa: CASKRTEGTEAFF
j_call: TRBJ1-1
v_call: TRBV5-1
d_call: -
clone_size: -

cdr3_nt: TGTGCCAGCAGCCAAGCAATTAGCGGGAGTTTTGCCGAGCAGTACTTC
cdr3_aa: CASSQAISGSFAEQYF
j_call: TRBJ2-7
v_call: TRBV4-2
d_call: TRBD2
clone_size: few

cdr3_nt: TGTGCCAGCAGCCAAGACGGGGACTCTGGGGCCAACGTCCTGACTTTC
cdr3_aa: CASSQDGDSGANVLTF
j_call: TRBJ2-6
v_call: TRBV4-2
d_call: -
clone_size: many